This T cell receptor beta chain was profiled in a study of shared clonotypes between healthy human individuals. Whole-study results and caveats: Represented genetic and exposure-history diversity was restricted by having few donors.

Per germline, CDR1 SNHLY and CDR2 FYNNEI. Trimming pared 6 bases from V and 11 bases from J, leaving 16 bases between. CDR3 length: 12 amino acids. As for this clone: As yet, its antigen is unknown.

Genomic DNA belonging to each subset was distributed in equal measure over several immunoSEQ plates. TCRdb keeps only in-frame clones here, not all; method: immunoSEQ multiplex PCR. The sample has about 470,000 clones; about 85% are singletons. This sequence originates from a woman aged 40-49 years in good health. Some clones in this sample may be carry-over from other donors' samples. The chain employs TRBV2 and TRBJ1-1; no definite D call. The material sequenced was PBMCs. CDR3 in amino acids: CASSRRGNEAFF. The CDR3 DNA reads TGTGCCAGCAGCCGACGGGGAAACGAGGCTTTCTTT. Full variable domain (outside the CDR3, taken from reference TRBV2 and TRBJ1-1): EPEVTQTPSHQVTQMGQEVILRCVPISNHLYFYWYRQILGQKVEFLVSFYNNEISEKSEIFDDQFSVERPDGSNFTLKIRSTKLEDSAMYFCASSRRGNEAFFGQGTRLTVV.